This T cell receptor beta chain originates from a study of regulatory T cells in long-lasting Graves disease. Study background: The term persistent Graves' disease signified upward of 5 years on antithyroid drugs with positive TSH receptor antibodies. Study-wide results and caveats: Persistent Graves' patients possessed reduced TCR diversity relative to recently diagnosed ones. Favored usage of TRBV28, TRBJ1-2 and TRBJ2-5 was recorded in persistent disease. Researchers examined only peripheral blood and not thyroid tissue.

CDR3 size: 16 residues. The germline V and J ends were trimmed by 3 bases and 2 bases, with 17 bases remaining between them. Per germline, CDR1 KGHSY and CDR2 FQNENV. Arm-PCR of CDR3 regions with iRepertoire HTBI primers generated TCR beta libraries. TCRdb reprocessed the multiplex PCR reads with MiXCR, giving one entry per CDR3 protein. Here the sample spans about 660,000 distinct CDR3 sequences, 25% to 30% being singletons. As regards this clonotype: What it binds is not known.

Regarding time point: persistent/refractory GD, antithyroid drugs over 5 years with positive TRAb. From PBMCs, RNA was extracted and then used to make the TCR library. Sequences were derived from peripheral blood mononuclear cells (PBMCs), sampled when the disease was refractory, from a patient treated with antithyroid drugs. The chain carries TRBV16 and TRBJ2-7; weak D call: TRBD1 (5 bases). The sequence was collected from a female donor with Graves disease. CDR3 protein: CASSHPDSDPPYEQYF. CDR3 DNA: TGTGCCAGCAGCCACCCAGACAGTGACCCTCCCTACGAGCAGTACTTC.